This TCR beta chain was documented in a study of blood T cell repertoires in COVID-19. Overall study context: T cells, B-cell-depleted T cells, or PBMCs supplied cDNA or gDNA.

The participants were between 18 and 89 years old and came from 24 US areas. Assignments of participants to cohorts depended upon their own reported clinical history. Looked up from germline, CDR1 is MDHEN and CDR2 is SYDVKM. The CDR3 has 14 residues. The V end was cut by 7 bases, the J end by 5 bases, with 15 bases between. Assay used: immunoSEQ multiplex PCR; TCRdb lists only in-frame clones, some missing. This sample has 250,000 or so clones; roughly 88% occur once, and the top ten carry around 3.1%. This chain joins TRBV28 and TRBJ1-5; no clear D gene. The sequencing input was PBMCs or T cells enriched from blood (not recorded which). The clonotype was recovered from a woman in her thirties or forties who had been exposed to COVID-19. CDR3 residues: CASIPRGAYQPQHF. CDR3 in DNA: TGTGCCAGCATTCCGCGAGGAGCGTATCAGCCCCAGCATTTT.